Presented here are 22 T cell receptor beta chains from one specimen sequenced in a study of cytomegalovirus exposure and HLA in healthy donors. 13 Jbeta primers and 60 Vbeta primers were used for the PCR. Produced via immunoSEQ multiplex PCR; TCRdb's table is partial and in-frame only. The data show about 130,000 clones, around 75% seen once. Sequenced input: PBMCs. The receptors shown here come from a man aged 35 to 55 in good health and CMV-seronegative.

DNA for the CDR3: TGTGCCAGCCCGCCGGGATACACCTACAATGAGCAGTTCTTC. Its protein is CASPPGYTYNEQFF. The rearrangement links TRBV28 to TRBJ2-1; possibly TRBD2 for D (5 bases). The CDR3 has 14 amino acids. The germline V gene has CDR1 MDHEN and CDR2 SYDVKM. V was shortened by 8 bases and J by 2 bases, with 13 bases between the two germline ends.

The rearrangement uses TRBV5-1 and TRBJ2-2; 10 bases agree with TRBD1. This CDR3 comprises 15 residues. Germline lookup yields CDR1 SGHRS and CDR2 YFSETQ. The V gene end was trimmed by 4 bases and the J gene end by 6 bases; junction bases not matched to a gene: 6. This CDR3 reads CASSLGTGEAGELFF. DNA for the CDR3: TGCGCCAGCAGCCTAGGGACAGGGGAGGCCGGGGAGCTGTTTTTT.

The V gene is TRBV5-5, the J gene TRBJ1-3; weak D call: TRBD1 (5 bases). CDR3 size: 14 residues. Germline CDR1 and CDR2: SGHKS and YYEKEE (reference sequence). V gave up 6 bases and J gave up 8 bases, with 18 bases separating them. This CDR3 reads CASNPSGDWDTIYF. CDR3 in DNA: TGTGCCAGCAACCCGTCGGGGGATTGGGACACCATATATTTT.

The genes are TRBV7-6 and TRBJ2-7; 7 positions agree with TRBD1. V lost 1 base to trimming and J lost 7 bases; unmatched junction nucleotides: 10. The germline CDR1 and CDR2 sequences are SGHVS and FNYEAQ. CDR3 length: 15 residues. In DNA form, the CDR3 reads TGTGCCAGCAGCTTAGTCGCAGGACAGGCTGAAGAGCAGTACTTC. Residues: CASSLVAGQAEEQYF. Drawing the rest from reference TRBV7-6 and TRBJ2-7, the complete variable domain is GAGVSQSPRYKVTKRGQDVALRCDPISGHVSLYWYRQALGQGPEFLTYFNYEAQQDKSGLPNDRFSAERPEGSISTLTIQRTEQRDSAMYRCASSLVAGQAEEQYFGPGTRLTVT.

This clone was picked up a small number of times. The chain employs TRBV7-2 and TRBJ2-5, with 9 bases lining up with TRBD2. CDR1 is SGHTA, CDR2 FQGNSA, per germline. Trimming at V came to 1 base and at J to 4 bases, leaving 7 bases not matched to a gene. CDR3 length equals 16 residues. Here the CDR3 reads CASSLGLREGSETQYF. The DNA of the CDR3 is TGTGCCAGCAGCTTAGGTTTGCGGGAGGGCTCAGAGACCCAGTACTTC. Looking up the rest from reference TRBV7-2 and TRBJ2-5 gives the full variable domain: GAGVSQSPSNKVTEKGKDVELRCDPISGHTALYWYRQSLGQGLEFLIYFQGNSAPDKSGLPSDRFSAERTGGSVSTLTIQRTQQEDSAVYLCASSLGLREGSETQYFGPGTRLLVL.

This chain joins TRBV28 and TRBJ2-5; 8 nucleotides align to TRBD1. With 6 bases clipped from V and 4 bases from J, the junction kept 7 bases outside the gene matches. The germline V gene encodes CDR1 MDHEN and CDR2 SYDVKM. The CDR3 totals 14 residues. The chain's CDR3 is CASRPGQGRETQYF. The CDR3 nucleotides are TGTGCCAGCAGACCCGGACAGGGAAGAGAGACCCAGTACTTC.

The J gene is TRBJ1-2, the V gene TRBV5-1; 7 bases are a match to TRBD1. V shed 0 bases, J shed 6 bases, and the junction held 5 bases outside the gene matches. Per the germline V gene, CDR1 is SGHRS and CDR2 is YFSETQ. CDR3 size: 14 residues. The CDR3 protein is CASSLAHRGDGYTF. In DNA, the CDR3 is TGCGCCAGCAGCTTGGCTCACAGGGGAGATGGCTACACCTTC.

V is TRBV19 and J is TRBJ2-7; D perhaps matches TRBD1 (5 bases). The length of the CDR3 is 14 residues. V lost 6 bases, J lost 3 bases, and 15 bases lay in between. From germline, CDR1 is LNHDA and CDR2 SQIVND (reference sequence). The CDR3 nucleotides are TGTGCCAGTAGACAGGTCACAGGTAGCTACGAGCAGTACTTC. It codes for CASRQVTGSYEQYF.

This clone has just one count. The rearrangement links TRBV28 to TRBJ1-2; D gene unclear. Trimming stripped 2 bases from V and 1 base from J, with 8 bases between. Looked up from germline, CDR1 is MDHEN and CDR2 is SYDVKM. The CDR3 is 14 residues long. Here the CDR3 DNA reads TGTGCCAGCAGTTTAGGTGCCGGTAACTATGGCTACACCTTC. This gives the protein CASSLGAGNYGYTF.

J is TRBJ1-4 and V is TRBV2, with unresolved D. V lost 3 bases to trimming and J lost 6 bases, with 11 bases between them. The germline gives CDR1 SNHLY, CDR2 FYNNEI. This CDR3 contains 14 residues. For the CDR3, the DNA is TGTGCCAGCAGTGACTCCGCCTCAGATGAAAAACTGTTTTTT. Translating gives CASSDSASDEKLFF. Combining the CDR3 with reference TRBV2 and TRBJ1-4 gives the whole variable domain EPEVTQTPSHQVTQMGQEVILRCVPISNHLYFYWYRQILGQKVEFLVSFYNNEISEKSEIFDDQFSVERPDGSNFTLKIRSTKLEDSAMYFCASSDSASDEKLFFGSGTQLSVL.

V gene TRBV5-1 combines with J gene TRBJ2-1; perhaps TRBD2 as D (5 bases). Looked up from germline, CDR1 is SGHRS and CDR2 is YFSETQ. V lost 5 bases and J lost 2, with 8 bases in between. The CDR3 sequence is 13 residues long. The CDR3 sequence: CASRSGTYNEQFF. CDR3 sequence (DNA): TGCGCCAGCAGGAGCGGAACCTACAATGAGCAGTTCTTC.

On this clone: Because the CDR3 is missing its conserved closing phenylalanine or tryptophan, this is likely a read error. This chain links TRBV6-4 with TRBJ1-1; unclear D gene. Germline CDR1 and CDR2: MRHNA and SNTAGT. Trimming removed 5 bases at V and 1 base at J, with 8 bases between. This CDR3 spans 13 amino acids. The DNA for the CDR3 is TGTGCCAGCAGTCGACTGGCGAACACTGAAGCTTTCCTT. This sequence encodes CASSRLANTEAFL.

The V and J genes are TRBV5-1 and TRBJ2-5; tentatively, D is TRBD1 (6 bases). The CDR3 has 13 residues. The V and J ends lost 4 bases and 5 bases respectively, with 12 bases between them. Germline assignment: CDR1 SGHRS and CDR2 YFSETQ. The CDR3 spells CASSLRDMETQYF. CDR3 bases: TGCGCCAGCAGCCTCCGGGACATGGAGACCCAGTACTTC.

This sequence joins TRBV5-1 and TRBJ2-1; 7 positions agree with TRBD2. The CDR3 has 14 amino acids. The V gene end was trimmed by 4 bases and the J gene end by 8 bases; junction bases not matched to a gene: 9. Germline V gives CDR1 SGHRS, CDR2 YFSETQ. The CDR3 region is CASSPGLVQDEQFF. The CDR3 DNA sequence: TGCGCCAGCAGCCCCGGACTAGTTCAGGATGAGCAGTTCTTC.

This chain joins TRBV6-5 and TRBJ2-7, with a weak D call TRBD1 (6 bases). This CDR3 has 15 amino acids. CDR1 and CDR2 (germline): MNHEY, SVGAGI. V lost 2 bases to trimming and J lost 2 bases, with 13 bases between them. As DNA, the CDR3 is TGTGCCAGCAGTTACGACCGGGACACCCCCTACGAGCAGTACTTC. Translating gives CASSYDRDTPYEQYF.

The chain has TRBV4-1 and TRBJ1-1, with D perhaps TRBD1 (6 bases). The V end was cut by 3 bases, the J end by 1 base, with 21 bases between. This CDR3 is built from 18 residues. CDR1 MGHRA and CDR2 YSYEKL come from the germline V gene. For the CDR3, the DNA is TGCGCCAGCAGCCACAGACCCCCCCCCACAGGGTCGAACACTGAAGCTTTCTTT. This encodes CASSHRPPPTGSNTEAFF.

This clone was counted between two and nine times. CDR3 nucleotide sequence: TGTGCCAGTAGTATGCAGGGGGCGCGCCCGAGAGCTTTCTTT. Translating it yields CASSMQGARPRAFF. V usage is TRBV19 and J usage is TRBJ1-1, with 8 nucleotides matching TRBD1. Trimming cost V 3 bases and J 10 bases; bases outside gene matches: 10. CDR1 is LNHDA, CDR2 SQIVND, per germline (reference sequence). The CDR3 consists of 14 residues.

With respect to this clone: The sample holds other DNA sequences that translate to the same CDR3. The chain carries TRBV9 and TRBJ1-3; D is unclear. Trimming took 0 bases from V and 0 from J, leaving 4 bases between them. The germline V gene has CDR1 SGDLS and CDR2 YYNGEE. This CDR3 is built from 14 residues. CDR3 in amino acids: CASSVVSSGNTIYF. The CDR3 DNA reads TGTGCCAGCAGCGTAGTCAGCTCTGGAAACACCATATATTTT.

The chain recombines TRBV9 with TRBJ2-1, with TRBD2 matching over 11 bases. This CDR3 spans 17 amino acids. Germline CDR1 is SGDLS and CDR2 is YYNGEE. Losses at the gene ends were 4 bases for V and 3 bases for J; bases not matched to a gene: 9. The DNA for the CDR3 is TGTGCCAGCAGCCCTTCGACTAGCGGGGTGTACTACAATGAGCAGTTCTTC. It is translated as CASSPSTSGVYYNEQFF. Together with reference TRBV9 and TRBJ2-1, the CDR3 gives the full variable domain: DSGVTQTPKHLITATGQRVTLRCSPRSGDLSVYWYQQSLDQGLQFLIQYYNGEERAKGNILERFSAQQFPDLHSELNLSSLELGDSALYFCASSPSTSGVYYNEQFFGPGTRLTVL.

This rearrangement joins TRBV25-1 to TRBJ1-4, with TRBD1 matching 7 bases. J lost 5 bases, V lost 6 bases, and 9 bases had no gene match. Looked up from germline, CDR1 is MGHDK and CDR2 is SYGVNS. CDR3 length: 15 amino acids. The CDR3 sequence is CASSYGQDLNEKLFF. CDR3 sequence (DNA): TGTGCCAGCAGCTATGGACAGGACCTCAATGAAAAACTGTTTTTT.

J is TRBJ1-5 and V is TRBV5-8; D possibly corresponds to TRBD1 (5 bases). Deletions cut 4 bases from V and 2 bases from J, with 13 bases between. This CDR3 is built from 15 residues. CDR1 and CDR2 from the germline V gene are SGHTS and YDEGEE. CDR3 in DNA: TGTGCCAGCAGCCCTACAGGATGGGGCAATCAGCCCCAGCATTTT. Its protein product is CASSPTGWGNQPQHF.

This clone appeared once. CDR3 DNA sequence: TGCGCCAGCAGCTTGGGACAGACAACTAATGAAAAACTGTTTTTT. This codes for CASSLGQTTNEKLFF. The V and J genes are TRBV5-1 and TRBJ1-4, with D possibly matching TRBD1 (5 bases). The V end lost 0 bases, the J end lost 0 bases, and 6 bases lay between the germline ends. The germline V gene has CDR1 SGHRS and CDR2 YFSETQ. The CDR3 sequence is 15 residues long.